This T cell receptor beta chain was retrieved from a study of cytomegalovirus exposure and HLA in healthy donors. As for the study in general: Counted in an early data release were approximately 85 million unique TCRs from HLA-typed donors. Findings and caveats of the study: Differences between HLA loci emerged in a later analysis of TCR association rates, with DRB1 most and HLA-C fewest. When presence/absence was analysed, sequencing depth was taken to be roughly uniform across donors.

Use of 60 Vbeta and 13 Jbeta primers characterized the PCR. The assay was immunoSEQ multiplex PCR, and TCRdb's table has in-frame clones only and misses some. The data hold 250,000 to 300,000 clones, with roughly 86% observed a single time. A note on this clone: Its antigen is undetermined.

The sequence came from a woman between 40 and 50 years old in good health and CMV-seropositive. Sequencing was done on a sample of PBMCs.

The CDR3 spells CASSLRLAVGYNEQFF. The DNA for the CDR3 is TGTGCCAGCAGCTTGAGACTAGCGGTTGGCTACAATGAGCAGTTCTTC. This rearrangement joins TRBV5-6 to TRBJ2-1; TRBD2 matches 9 bases. V shed 1 base, J shed 3 bases, and the junction held 5 bases outside the gene matches. This CDR3 comprises 16 residues. CDR1 and CDR2 from the germline V gene are SGHDT and YYEEEE. Full variable domain (remainder filled in from reference TRBV5-6 and TRBJ2-1): DAGVTQSPTHLIKTRGQQVTLRCSPKSGHDTVSWYQQALGQGPQFIFQYYEEEERQRGNFPDRFSGHQFPNYSSELNVNALLLGDSALYLCASSLRLAVGYNEQFFGPGTRLTVL.